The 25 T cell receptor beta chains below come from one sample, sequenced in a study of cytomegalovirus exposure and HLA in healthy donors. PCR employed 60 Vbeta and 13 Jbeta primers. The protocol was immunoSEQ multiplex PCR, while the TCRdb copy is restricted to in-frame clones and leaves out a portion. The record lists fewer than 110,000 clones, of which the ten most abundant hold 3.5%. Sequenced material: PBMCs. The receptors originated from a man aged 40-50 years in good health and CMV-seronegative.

As DNA, the CDR3 is TGTGCCAGCATTAGTGGGGGGTCCTACGAGCAGTACTTC. It yields the protein CASISGGSYEQYF. This chain links TRBV28 with TRBJ2-7, with a tentative D call TRBD2 (6 bases). The CDR3 runs 13 residues. Germline-derived CDR1 and CDR2 are MDHEN and SYDVKM. Trimming cost V 7 bases and J 1 base, with 11 bases left between them.

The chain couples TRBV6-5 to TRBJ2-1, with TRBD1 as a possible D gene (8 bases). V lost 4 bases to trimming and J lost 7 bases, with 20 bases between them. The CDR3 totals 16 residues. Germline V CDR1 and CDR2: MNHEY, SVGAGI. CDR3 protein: CASSLQPPQGGNEQFF. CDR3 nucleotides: TGTGCCAGCAGTTTACAACCACCACAGGGGGGGAATGAGCAGTTCTTC.

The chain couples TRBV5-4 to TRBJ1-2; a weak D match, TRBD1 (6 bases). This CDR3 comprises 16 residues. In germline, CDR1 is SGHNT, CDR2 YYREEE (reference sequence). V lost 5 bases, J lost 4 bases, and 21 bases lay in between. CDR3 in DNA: TGTGCCAGCAGATCGACCCTACAGGGAGAAGTCTATGGCTACACCTTC. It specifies CASRSTLQGEVYGYTF.

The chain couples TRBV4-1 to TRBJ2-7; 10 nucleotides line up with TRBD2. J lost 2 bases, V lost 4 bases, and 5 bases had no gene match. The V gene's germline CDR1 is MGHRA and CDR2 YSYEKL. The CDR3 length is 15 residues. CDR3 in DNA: TGCGCCAGCAGCCGAACCGGGACTAGCGCCTACGAGCAGTACTTC. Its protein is CASSRTGTSAYEQYF.

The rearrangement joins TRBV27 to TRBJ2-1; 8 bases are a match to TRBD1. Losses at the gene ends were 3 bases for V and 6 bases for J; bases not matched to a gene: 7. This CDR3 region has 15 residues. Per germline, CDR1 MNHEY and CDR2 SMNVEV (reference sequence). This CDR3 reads CASSFSTGASNEQFF. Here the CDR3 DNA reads TGTGCCAGCAGTTTCTCGACAGGGGCTTCCAATGAGCAGTTCTTC.

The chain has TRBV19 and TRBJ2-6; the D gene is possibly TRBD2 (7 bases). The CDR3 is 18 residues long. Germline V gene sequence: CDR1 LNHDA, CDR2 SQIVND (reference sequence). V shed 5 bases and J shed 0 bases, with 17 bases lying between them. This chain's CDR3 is CASSVHPGGNSGANVLTF. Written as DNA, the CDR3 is TGTGCCAGTAGTGTCCACCCGGGGGGCAACTCTGGGGCCAACGTCCTGACTTTC.

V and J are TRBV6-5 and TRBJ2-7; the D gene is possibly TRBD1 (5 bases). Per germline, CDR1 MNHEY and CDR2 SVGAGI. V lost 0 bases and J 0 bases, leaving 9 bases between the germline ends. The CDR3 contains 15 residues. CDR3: CASSYSYRTSYEQYF. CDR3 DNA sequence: TGTGCCAGCAGTTACTCGTACAGGACCTCCTACGAGCAGTACTTC.

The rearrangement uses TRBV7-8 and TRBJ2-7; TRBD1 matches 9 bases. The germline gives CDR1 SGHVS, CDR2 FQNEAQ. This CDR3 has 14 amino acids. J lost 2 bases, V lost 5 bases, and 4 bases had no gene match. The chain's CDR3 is CASSKRDRAYEQYF. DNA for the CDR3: TGTGCCAGCAGCAAGCGGGACAGGGCCTACGAGCAGTACTTC.

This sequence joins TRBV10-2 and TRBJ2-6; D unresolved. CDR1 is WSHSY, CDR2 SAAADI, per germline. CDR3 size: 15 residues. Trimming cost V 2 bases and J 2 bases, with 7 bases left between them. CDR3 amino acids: CASSEAYAGANVLTF. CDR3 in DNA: TGCGCCAGCAGTGAGGCCTACGCTGGGGCCAACGTCCTGACTTTC.

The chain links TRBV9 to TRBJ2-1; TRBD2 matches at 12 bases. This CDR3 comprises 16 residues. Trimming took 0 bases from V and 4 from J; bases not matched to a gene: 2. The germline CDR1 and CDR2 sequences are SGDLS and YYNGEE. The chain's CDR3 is CASSVGGLAGYNEQFF. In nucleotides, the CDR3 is TGTGCCAGCAGCGTAGGGGGACTAGCGGGTTACAATGAGCAGTTCTTC.

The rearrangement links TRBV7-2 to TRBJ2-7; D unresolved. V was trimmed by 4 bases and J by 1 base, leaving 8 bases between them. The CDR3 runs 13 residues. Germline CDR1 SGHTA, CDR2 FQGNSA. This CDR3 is CASSSVESYEQYF. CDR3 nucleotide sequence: TGTGCCAGCAGCTCGGTTGAGTCCTACGAGCAGTACTTC.

The CDR3 reads CASSPGQNNQPQHF. DNA for the CDR3: TGTGCCAGCAGTCCAGGACAGAACAATCAGCCCCAGCATTTT. The chain is built from TRBV28 and TRBJ1-5; tentatively, D is TRBD1 (6 bases). CDR3 length equals 14 residues. Germline values: CDR1 MDHEN, CDR2 SYDVKM. Deletions cut 5 bases from V and 3 bases from J, with 11 bases between.

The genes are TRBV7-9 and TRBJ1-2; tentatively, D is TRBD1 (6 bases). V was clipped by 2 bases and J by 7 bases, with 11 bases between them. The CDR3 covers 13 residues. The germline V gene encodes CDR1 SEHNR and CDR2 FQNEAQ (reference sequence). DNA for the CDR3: TGTGCCAGCAGCTTATTCGACAGGTTTGGCTACACCTTC. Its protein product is CASSLFDRFGYTF.

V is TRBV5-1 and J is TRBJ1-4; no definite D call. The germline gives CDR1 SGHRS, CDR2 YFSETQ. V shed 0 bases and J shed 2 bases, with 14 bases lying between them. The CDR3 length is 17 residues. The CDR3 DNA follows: TGCGCCAGCAGCTTGGCCGGTTCCGCGGCCACTAATGAAAAACTGTTTTTT. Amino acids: CASSLAGSAATNEKLFF.

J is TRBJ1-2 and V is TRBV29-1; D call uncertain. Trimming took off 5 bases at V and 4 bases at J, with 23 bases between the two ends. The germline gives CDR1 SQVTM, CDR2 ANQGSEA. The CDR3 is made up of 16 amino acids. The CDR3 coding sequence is TGCAGCGTTTATCCGGGCCCCGGAGGAAAAGGCTATGGCTACACCTTC. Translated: CSVYPGPGGKGYGYTF.

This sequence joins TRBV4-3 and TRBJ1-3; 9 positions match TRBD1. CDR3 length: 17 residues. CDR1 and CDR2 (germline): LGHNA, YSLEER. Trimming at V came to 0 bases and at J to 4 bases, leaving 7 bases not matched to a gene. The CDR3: CASSQDWTGVSGNTIYF. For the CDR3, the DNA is TGCGCCAGCAGCCAAGATTGGACAGGGGTGAGCGGAAACACCATATATTTT.

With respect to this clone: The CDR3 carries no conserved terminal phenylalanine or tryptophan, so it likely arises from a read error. This chain's CDR3 is CASSYQDRDAYGYTL. The CDR3 DNA reads TGTGCCAGCAGTTACCAGGACAGGGACGCCTATGGCTACACCCTC. The rearrangement links TRBV6-5 to TRBJ1-2; TRBD1 aligns across 8 bases. V gave up 2 bases and J gave up 4 bases; unmatched junction bases: 6. The CDR3 contains 15 residues. Germline V gene sequence: CDR1 MNHEY, CDR2 SVGAGI.

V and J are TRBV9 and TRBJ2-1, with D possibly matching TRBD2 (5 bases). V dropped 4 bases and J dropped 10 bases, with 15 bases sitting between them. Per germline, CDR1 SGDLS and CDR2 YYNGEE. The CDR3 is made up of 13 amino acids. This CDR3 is CASSLWGAREQFF. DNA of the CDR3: TGTGCCAGCAGCTTATGGGGAGCTCGGGAGCAGTTCTTC.

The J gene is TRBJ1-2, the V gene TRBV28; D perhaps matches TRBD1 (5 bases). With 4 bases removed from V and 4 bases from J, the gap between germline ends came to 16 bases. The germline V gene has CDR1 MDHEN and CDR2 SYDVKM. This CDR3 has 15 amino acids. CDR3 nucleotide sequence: TGTGCCAGCAGTTCGCGACAGCCCCTTGCCTATGGCTACACCTTC. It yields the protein CASSSRQPLAYGYTF.

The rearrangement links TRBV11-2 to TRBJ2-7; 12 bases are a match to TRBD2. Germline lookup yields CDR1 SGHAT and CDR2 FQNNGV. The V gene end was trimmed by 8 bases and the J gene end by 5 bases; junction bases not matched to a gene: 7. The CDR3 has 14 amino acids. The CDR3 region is CASGPTSGSNEQYF. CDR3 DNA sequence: TGTGCCAGCGGACCGACTAGCGGGAGTAACGAGCAGTACTTC. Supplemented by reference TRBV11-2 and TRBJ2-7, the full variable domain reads EAGVAQSPRYKIIEKRQSVAFWCNPISGHATLYWYQQILGQGPKLLIQFQNNGVVDDSQLPKDRFSAERLKGVDSTLKIQPAKLEDSAVYLCASGPTSGSNEQYFGPGTRLTVT.

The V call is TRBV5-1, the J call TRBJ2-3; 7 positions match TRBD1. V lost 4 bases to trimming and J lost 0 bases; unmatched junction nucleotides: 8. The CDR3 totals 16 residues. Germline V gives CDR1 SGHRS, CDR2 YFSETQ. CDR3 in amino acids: CASSPLTGISTDTQYF. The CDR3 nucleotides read TGCGCCAGCAGCCCGTTGACAGGGATTAGCACAGATACGCAGTATTTT.

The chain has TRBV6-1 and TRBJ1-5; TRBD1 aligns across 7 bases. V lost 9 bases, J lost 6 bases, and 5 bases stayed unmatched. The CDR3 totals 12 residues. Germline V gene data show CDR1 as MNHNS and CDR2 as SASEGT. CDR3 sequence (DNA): TGTGCCAGTAACAGGGGCAGTCAGCCCCAGCATTTT. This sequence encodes CASNRGSQPQHF.

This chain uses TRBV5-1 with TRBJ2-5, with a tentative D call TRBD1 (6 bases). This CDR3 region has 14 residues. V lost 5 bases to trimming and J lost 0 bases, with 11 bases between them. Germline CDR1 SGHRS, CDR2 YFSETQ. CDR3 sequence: CASSLWTDQETQYF. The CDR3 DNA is TGCGCCAGCAGTCTTTGGACAGACCAAGAGACCCAGTACTTC.

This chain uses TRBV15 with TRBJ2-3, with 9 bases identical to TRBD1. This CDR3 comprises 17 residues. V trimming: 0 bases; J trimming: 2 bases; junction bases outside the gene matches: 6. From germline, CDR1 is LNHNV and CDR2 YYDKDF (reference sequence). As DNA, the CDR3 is TGTGCCACCAGCAGAGATTTGGGGACAGGGTCCACAGATACGCAGTATTTT. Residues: CATSRDLGTGSTDTQYF.

CDR3 nucleotide sequence: TGTGCCAGCAGCTTGTTGGGACAGGGAGCCTACGAGCAGTACTTC. Translating it yields CASSLLGQGAYEQYF. The chain employs TRBV5-5 and TRBJ2-7; 9 bases match TRBD1. Trimming at V came to 1 base and at J to 2 bases, leaving 4 bases not matched to a gene. The germline CDR1 and CDR2 sequences are SGHKS and YYEKEE (reference sequence). The CDR3 consists of 15 residues.